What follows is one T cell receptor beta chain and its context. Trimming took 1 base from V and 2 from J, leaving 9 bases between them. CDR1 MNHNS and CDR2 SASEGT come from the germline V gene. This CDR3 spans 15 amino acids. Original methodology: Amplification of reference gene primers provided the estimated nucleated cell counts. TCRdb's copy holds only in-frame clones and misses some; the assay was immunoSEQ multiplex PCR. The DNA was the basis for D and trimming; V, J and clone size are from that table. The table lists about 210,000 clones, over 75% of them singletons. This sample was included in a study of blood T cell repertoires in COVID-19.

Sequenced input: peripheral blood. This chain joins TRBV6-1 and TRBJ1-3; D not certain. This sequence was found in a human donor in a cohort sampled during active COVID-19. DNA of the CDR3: TGTGCCAGCAGTGAAGGAGGGCATACTGGAAACACCATATATTTT. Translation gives CASSEGGHTGNTIYF.